These T cell receptor beta chains were read from a single sample in a study of cytomegalovirus exposure and HLA in healthy donors. Using immunoSEQ multiplex PCR, the repertoire was profiled, and TCRdb retains in-frame clones only, with some absent. There are roughly 50,000 clones in the sample; roughly 90% occur only once, and approximately 0.99% lies in the top ten. The sequenced material came from PBMCs. All receptors come from a man aged 18 to 35 in good health and CMV-seronegative. CDR3s leave out the opening cysteine and the closing phenylalanine or tryptophan. D genes are given only for firm matches.

cdr3_aa d_call cdr3_length v_call
ASSQAARGGYEQY NA 13 TRBV14
SVEAYSGSSYNEQF NA 14 TRBV29-1
ASSMGAREQY NA 10 TRBV19
ASSLRVGPGDEKLF NA 14 TRBV7-9
ASSERAGRGYEQY NA 13 TRBV2
ASSSGQGNTGELF TRBD1 13 TRBV6-5
ASSLMRLSTTNEKLF NA 15 TRBV27
ASSTPATNEKLF NA 12 TRBV28
ASSEVGREAF NA 10 TRBV6-1
ASSFLSVNEKLF NA 12 TRBV11-2
ASSLAWGGPADTQY TRBD2 14 TRBV5-1
ASKSGQGATEAF TRBD1 12 TRBV19
ASSDRLRGSNQPQH NA 14 TRBV6-6
SVELEMSTLYNEQF NA 14 TRBV29-1
ASSQDLAASMVQGYT NA 15 TRBV4-3
ASRPRGGIYETQY TRBD2 13 TRBV13
ASSILQGGLYEQY NA 13 TRBV5-6
ASSLFSDTQY NA 10 TRBV7-2
ASSEQYAGANVLT NA 13 TRBV6-1
ASSYREIGYT NA 10 TRBV28
ASSRTQGIGETQY TRBD1 13 TRBV11-2
ASSRDRAYNEQF TRBD1 12 TRBV27
ASSRQNEQF NA 9 TRBV6-5
ASSSTGQPNEKLF NA 13 TRBV7-6
ASSPGLHYEQY NA 11 TRBV28
ASSELTTSGEQY NA 12 TRBV2
AISESRAEQNTEAF NA 14 TRBV10-3
ASSPGGTEAF NA 10 TRBV6-6
ASSHSGRTTDTQY TRBD2 13 TRBV4-1
AIRKAGADNNEQF TRBD2 13 TRBV10-3